The 24 T cell receptor beta chains presented below share a single source sample, sequenced in a study of blood T cells in healthy people across ages. A J-beta primer mix and a sample-barcoded 5' primer were used in a second PCR of about 7 to 12 cycles. TCRdb reprocessed the 5' RACE reads via MiXCR and lists one record per CDR3 protein. The table has about 780,000 distinct CDR3 sequences, roughly 25% seen once. A further study also used this sample, focusing on T cells of mothers and their children.

Material for sequencing was blood. The source is a boy aged 5 to 17 in good health.

This clonotype has just a few counts. The chain combines TRBV5-1 with TRBJ2-2, with D uncertain. The ends were cut back, 2 bases at V and 3 bases at J, with 5 bases in the middle. This CDR3 has 13 residues. The germline gives CDR1 SGHRS, CDR2 YFSETQ. CDR3 DNA: TGCGCCAGCAGCTTTCCGGACACCGGGGAGCTGTTTTTT. Translating it yields CASSFPDTGELFF.

This sequence joins TRBV24-1 and TRBJ1-5; D is uncertain. The CDR3 contains 18 residues. Germline CDR1 is KGHDR and CDR2 is SFDVKD. Trimming took off 2 bases at V and 0 bases at J, with 16 bases between the two ends. The CDR3 DNA is TGTGCCACCAGTGATTCGCCGCAAGGAGGATATAGCAATCAGCCCCAGCATTTT. Translated, it gives CATSDSPQGGYSNQPQHF.

Only a few counts were recorded for this clonotype. This chain links TRBV4-1 with TRBJ2-5; D could derive from TRBD1 or TRBD2 (5 bases each). CDR1 and CDR2 from the germline V gene are MGHRA and YSYEKL. With 5 bases removed from V and 7 bases from J, the gap between germline ends came to 17 bases. The CDR3 is 14 amino acids. Written as DNA, the CDR3 is TGCGCCAGCAGCGTTCAGGGACCCCTCGGGACCCAGTACTTC. Its translation: CASSVQGPLGTQYF.

This clonotype has more than one count but fewer than ten. The chain joins TRBV14 to TRBJ2-4, with D possibly being TRBD1 or TRBD2 (6 bases each). CDR3 length equals 17 residues. Looked up from germline, CDR1 is SGHDN and CDR2 is FVKESK. Trimming left V 3 bases short and J 0 bases short, with 15 bases between. The CDR3 is CASSQRQEGLAKNIQYF. In DNA, the CDR3 is TGTGCCAGCAGCCAGAGACAGGAGGGCTTAGCCAAAAACATTCAGTACTTC.

This rearrangement joins TRBV6-5 to TRBJ2-7; D may be TRBD1 or TRBD2 (5 bases each). The CDR3 runs to 15 residues. The germline gives CDR1 MNHEY, CDR2 SVGAGI. Between the trimmed V and J ends, which lost 2 bases and 3 bases, there was a span of 14 bases. The CDR3 DNA reads as TGTGCCAGCAGTTACGGGGCCGGACTGAGCTACGAGCAGTACTTC. Translated: CASSYGAGLSYEQYF.

The chain couples TRBV7-9 to TRBJ1-2, with a tentative D call TRBD1 (6 bases). The CDR3 is made up of 17 amino acids. V gave up 4 bases and J gave up 8 bases, with 26 bases separating them. The germline V gene encodes CDR1 SEHNR and CDR2 FQNEAQ (reference sequence). The CDR3 sequence is CASSSPSGDNSLGGYTF. The CDR3 nucleotides read TGTGCCAGCAGCTCCCCCTCGGGGGACAATTCCCTCGGGGGCTACACCTTC.

V usage is TRBV29-1 and J usage is TRBJ2-7; the D gene is possibly TRBD1 (5 bases). Germline-derived CDR1 and CDR2 are SQVTM and ANQGSEA. The CDR3 loop spans 13 amino acids. V lost 2 bases and J 2 bases, leaving 10 bases between the germline ends. The CDR3 region is CSVEKTATYEQYF. CDR3 DNA sequence: TGCAGCGTTGAAAAGACAGCCACCTACGAGCAGTACTTC.

This clonotype was found once. This chain connects TRBV20-1 to TRBJ1-1; D may be TRBD1 (5 bases). Germline values: CDR1 DFQATT, CDR2 SNEGSKA (reference sequence). The CDR3 runs to 12 residues. Trimming cost V 3 bases and J 4 bases, with 9 bases left between them. The CDR3 DNA sequence: TGCAGTGCTAGTCAGGGCACCACTGAAGCTTTCTTT. This translates into CSASQGTTEAFF.

V and J are TRBV12-3 or TRBV12-4 and TRBJ2-1; 7 nucleotides match TRBD1. V shed 2 bases, J shed 4 bases, and the junction held 5 bases outside the gene matches. The CDR3 consists of 15 residues. CDR3 in amino acids: CASSLIGQAYNEQFF. The DNA of the CDR3 is TGTGCCAGCAGTTTAATCGGACAGGCATACAATGAGCAGTTCTTC.

The chain employs TRBV4-1 and TRBJ2-5; TRBD2 matches 14 bases. The DNA end lines up better with TRBJ2-1; the J call may be wrong. Germline V lookup: CDR1 MGHRA, CDR2 YSYEKL. The CDR3 loop spans 16 amino acids. The CDR3 sequence is CASSPGTSGGNREQFF. CDR3 sequence (DNA): TGCGCCAGCAGTCCCGGGACTAGCGGGGGAAATAGGGAGCAGTTCTTC.

The chain couples TRBV28 to TRBJ2-7, with 7 bases aligning to TRBD1. The CDR3 consists of 12 residues. Germline CDR1 and CDR2: MDHEN and SYDVKM. J gave up 5 bases and V 6 bases, and 4 bases lay outside the gene matches. The CDR3 reads CASRVGQNEQYF. CDR3 in DNA: TGTGCCAGCAGAGTGGGACAGAACGAGCAGTACTTC.

This clonotype appeared a few times. The genes are TRBV30 and TRBJ1-6; no clear D gene. CDR1 is GTSNPN, CDR2 SVGIG, per germline (reference sequence). The CDR3 runs to 14 residues. V lost 3 bases to trimming and J lost 9 bases, with 15 bases between them. CDR3 coding DNA: TGTGCCTGGAGCCCCAACAACGGCGGTTCACCCCTCCACTTT. Residues: CAWSPNNGGSPLHF.

This clonotype was counted many times. CDR3 nucleotides: TGCAGTGCTCCCAGCCCCCTAGACGGGGGGGGCACTGAAGCTTTCTTT. Residues: CSAPSPLDGGGTEAFF. This sequence joins TRBV20-1 and TRBJ1-1; TRBD1 is a possible D gene (5 bases). The CDR3 is made up of 16 amino acids. V lost 5 bases and J 4 bases, leaving 23 bases between the germline ends. The germline CDR1 and CDR2 sequences are DFQATT and SNEGSKA (reference sequence).

This clonotype was seen a handful of times. The chain recombines TRBV6-6 with TRBJ1-1, with D unresolved. CDR1 and CDR2 from the germline V gene are MNHNY and SVGAGI (reference sequence). The CDR3 runs 14 residues. The V gene lost 6 bases and the J gene lost 0 bases, with 11 bases spanning the gap. Here the CDR3 DNA reads TGTGCCAGCAGGGCTGAAGACATGAACACTGAAGCTTTCTTT. This codes for CASRAEDMNTEAFF.

Details on this clonotype: The missing conserved phenylalanine or tryptophan at the end of this CDR3 makes a read error likely. The V call is TRBV6-6, the J call TRBJ1-1, with unresolved D. Germline V gives CDR1 MNHNY, CDR2 SVGAGI (reference sequence). V was clipped by 6 bases and J by 1 base, with 12 bases between them. CDR3 length: 14 amino acids. The CDR3, as DNA: TGTGCCAGCAGCCTTGAGGGCTCGAACACTGAAGCTTTCCTT. This codes for CASSLEGSNTEAFL.

This clonotype was seen more than once but under ten times. The chain combines TRBV18 with TRBJ1-2, with 7 bases that match TRBD1. CDR3 size: 14 residues. Trimming cost V 3 bases and J 6 bases; bases outside gene matches: 7. Per the germline V gene, CDR1 is KGHSH and CDR2 is LQKENI. CDR3 nucleotides: TGTGCCAGCTCACCCCCGACAGGGCGGGATGGCTACACCTTC. This codes for CASSPPTGRDGYTF.

The J gene is TRBJ1-2, the V gene TRBV6-6, with D maybe TRBD1 (6 bases). V was shortened by 2 bases and J by 0 bases, with 13 bases between the two germline ends. Per germline, CDR1 MNHNY and CDR2 SVGAGI (reference sequence). The CDR3 consists of 16 residues. The CDR3: CASSYGGTTTNYGYTF. The DNA of the CDR3 is TGTGCCAGCAGTTACGGGGGGACAACTACTAACTATGGCTACACCTTC.

The chain links TRBV7-6 to TRBJ2-5, with D possibly TRBD1 on 5 matching bases. This CDR3 has 17 amino acids. The germline gives CDR1 SGHVS, CDR2 FNYEAQ. Between the trimmed V and J ends, which lost 5 bases and 4 bases, there was a span of 23 bases. Written as DNA, the CDR3 is TGTGCCAGCAGCCCCCTCGGCAGGGTTTATGATCGAGAGACCCAGTACTTC. Its translation: CASSPLGRVYDRETQYF.

The genes are TRBV4-1 and TRBJ2-3; unclear D gene. The germline gives CDR1 MGHRA, CDR2 YSYEKL. The CDR3 consists of 15 residues. The germline V and J ends were trimmed by 1 base and 5 bases, with 13 bases remaining between them. The CDR3: CASSQAQEVRDTQYF. The CDR3 coding sequence is TGCGCCAGCAGCCAAGCTCAAGAAGTTCGAGATACGCAGTATTTT.

This rearrangement joins TRBV27 to TRBJ2-4; TRBD1 aligns across 9 bases. V gave up 6 bases and J gave up 8 bases; unmatched junction bases: 8. The CDR3 has 14 amino acids. Germline-derived CDR1 and CDR2 are MNHEY and SMNVEV (reference sequence). The CDR3 here is CASRETGGSDIQYF. The CDR3, as DNA: TGTGCCAGCAGGGAAACAGGGGGCTCGGACATTCAGTACTTC.

This clonotype has just a few counts. The gene calls are TRBV3-1 and TRBJ1-4, with 9 positions matching TRBD1. Germline trimming cut 2 bases from V and 5 bases from J; bases unmatched to any gene: 3. This CDR3 contains 15 residues. CDR1 is LGHDT and CDR2 is YNNKEL in the germline V gene (reference sequence). Written as DNA, the CDR3 is TGTGCCAGCAGCCAAAACAGGGGGCCGAATGAAAAACTGTTTTTT. Protein product: CASSQNRGPNEKLFF.

Only a few counts were recorded for this clonotype. The V gene is TRBV4-1, the J gene TRBJ2-7; D ambiguous. Trimming pared 3 bases from V and 3 bases from J, leaving 9 bases between. The length of the CDR3 is 13 residues. CDR1 is MGHRA and CDR2 is YSYEKL in the germline V gene. Here the CDR3 reads CASSHRRYYEQYF. The CDR3, as DNA: TGCGCCAGCAGCCACCGACGGTACTACGAGCAGTACTTC.

Here the CDR3 DNA reads TGTGCCAGCAGTTTAATAGGGGGGGCTCGATCAAATGAGCAGTTCTTC. Its translation: CASSLIGGARSNEQFF. The chain couples TRBV27 to TRBJ2-1; possibly TRBD2 for D (7 bases). This CDR3 comprises 16 residues. With 2 bases removed from V and 7 bases from J, the gap between germline ends came to 18 bases. Germline lookup yields CDR1 MNHEY and CDR2 SMNVEV (reference sequence).

V usage is TRBV5-1 and J usage is TRBJ1-1, with no clear D. The germline gives CDR1 SGHRS, CDR2 YFSETQ. The CDR3 length is 14 residues. The germline V and J ends were trimmed by 2 bases and 2 bases, with 10 bases remaining between them. CDR3 coding DNA: TGCGCCAGCAGCTTCGCAAGCAAAAACACTGAAGCTTTCTTT. Residues: CASSFASKNTEAFF.